The sequence of this TCR beta chain was determined in a study of blood T cell repertoires in COVID-19. The overall study: Researchers got acute and convalescent COVID-19 samples from the United States, Italy and Spain.

Original handling: The authors estimated nucleated cell counts from reference gene primer amplification. Data came from immunoSEQ multiplex PCR; TCRdb stores just in-frame clones and leaves some out. Clonal size and the V and J genes are those of that table, whereas D and trimming came from the DNA. This repertoire shows under 350,000 clones, 65% to 90% found once; its top ten account for around 7.8%. CDR1 and CDR2 (germline): LNHDA, SQIVND (reference sequence). Trimming at V came to 5 bases and at J to 5 bases, leaving 7 bases not matched to a gene. This CDR3 spans 14 amino acids. The gene calls are TRBV19 and TRBJ2-3; 7 bases are a match to TRBD1. The sequencing sample was made of peripheral blood. This TCR was recovered from a human donor in a cohort sampled during active COVID-19. The CDR3 sequence is CASSSRGREDTQYF. The CDR3 DNA reads TGTGCCAGTAGTTCGAGGGGGCGAGAAGATACGCAGTATTTT.